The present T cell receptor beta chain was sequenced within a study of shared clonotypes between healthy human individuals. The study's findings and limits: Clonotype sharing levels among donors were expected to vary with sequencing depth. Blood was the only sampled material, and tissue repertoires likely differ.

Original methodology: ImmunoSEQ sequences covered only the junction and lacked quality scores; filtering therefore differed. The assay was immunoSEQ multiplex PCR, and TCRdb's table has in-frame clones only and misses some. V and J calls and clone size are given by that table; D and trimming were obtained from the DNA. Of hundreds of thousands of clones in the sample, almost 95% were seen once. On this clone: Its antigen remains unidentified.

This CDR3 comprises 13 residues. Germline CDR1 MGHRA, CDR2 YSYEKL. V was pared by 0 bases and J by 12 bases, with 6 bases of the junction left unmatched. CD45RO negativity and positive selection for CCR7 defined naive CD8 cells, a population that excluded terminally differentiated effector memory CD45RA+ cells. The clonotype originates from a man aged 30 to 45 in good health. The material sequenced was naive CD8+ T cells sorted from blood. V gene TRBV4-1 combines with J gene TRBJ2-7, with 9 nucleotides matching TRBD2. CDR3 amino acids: CASSQDPLAGLYF. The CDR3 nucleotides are TGCGCCAGCAGCCAAGATCCCCTAGCGGGGCTGTACTTC.